Presented here are 17 T cell receptor beta chains from one specimen sequenced in a study of identical twins (dated by TCRdb to about 2016). Libraries came from 5' RACE. Sequencer: Illumina HiSeq 2000. The public sequencing data were trimmed at Q25 with fastp and processed into clonotypes with MiXCR by TCRdb, which kept only in-frame beta chains. For every CDR3 protein sequence, its rows merge into one entry that carries the most common genes and DNA. In all, the sample holds around 960,000 distinct CDR3 sequences, and 9% to 15% of those were seen once. The ten largest clones represent roughly 1.6% of the sample. These same records also appear under a second study, on yellow fever vaccine responses in identical twins.

Sample: PBMCs. The receptors were sampled from a woman younger than 35 in good health.

This clonotype has a handful of counts. This rearrangement joins TRBV25-1 to TRBJ2-1; 8 nucleotides match TRBD2. V lost 1 base, J lost 5 bases, and 7 bases stayed unmatched. The CDR3 covers 16 residues. Germline V gene data show CDR1 as MGHDK and CDR2 as SYGVNS. The CDR3 nucleotides are TGTGCCAGCAGTGAATCTGGCGGGAGGATGAACAATGAGCAGTTCTTC. This sequence encodes CASSESGGRMNNEQFF.

This clonotype was seen a handful of times. The chain employs TRBV5-1 and TRBJ2-7; D possibly uses TRBD1 or TRBD2 (6 bases each). The CDR3 consists of 15 residues. CDR1 is SGHRS, CDR2 YFSETQ, per germline. Trimming stripped 7 bases from V and 3 bases from J, with 20 bases between. The CDR3 DNA follows: TGCGCCAGCCGGGGGACACCGCTTGGAGTCTACGAGCAGTACGTC. Amino acids: CASRGTPLGVYEQYV.

The chain couples TRBV5-1 to TRBJ2-1; D ambiguous. Germline V gives CDR1 SGHRS, CDR2 YFSETQ. CDR3 length: 16 amino acids. The V end was cut by 0 bases, the J end by 0 bases, with 10 bases between. The CDR3 here is CASSLEAQSSYNEQFF. CDR3 in DNA: TGCGCCAGCAGCTTGGAGGCCCAGAGCTCCTACAATGAGCAGTTCTTC.

This clonotype appeared a few times. The DNA of the CDR3 is TGTGCCACCAGTGATAAGGGACTAGCGGGAGAGACCCAGTACTTC. Protein: CATSDKGLAGETQYF. The chain links TRBV24-1 to TRBJ2-5; TRBD2 matches at 12 bases. This CDR3 is 15 amino acids long. Germline loops: CDR1 KGHDR, CDR2 SFDVKD. With 3 bases clipped from V and 4 bases from J, the junction kept 2 bases outside the gene matches.

CDR3 nucleotide sequence: TGCGCCAGCAGTGAGTCAACAGGGGCCTCCGAGCAGTACGTC. Encoded protein: CASSESTGASEQYV. V and J are TRBV10-2 and TRBJ2-7, with TRBD1 identical over 7 bases. V was clipped by 0 bases and J by 6 bases; unmatched bases: 5. This CDR3 has 14 residues. Germline V CDR1 and CDR2: WSHSY, SAAADI.

This clonotype has just a few counts. The chain recombines TRBV27 with TRBJ2-3; 8 nucleotides align to TRBD2. Germline loops: CDR1 MNHEY, CDR2 SMNVEV (reference sequence). The CDR3 sequence is 12 residues long. The ends lost 10 bases at V and 4 bases at J; junction bases unmatched: 4. The CDR3 loop reads CATGRAADTQYF. CDR3 sequence (DNA): TGTGCCACCGGGAGGGCCGCAGATACGCAGTATTTT.

This clonotype came up a few times. The chain couples TRBV24-1 to TRBJ2-1; D remains ambiguous. Between the trimmed V and J ends, which lost 9 bases and 5 bases, there was a span of 10 bases. There are 12 residues in the CDR3. Germline V gene data show CDR1 as KGHDR and CDR2 as SFDVKD. CDR3 residues: CATCSSDNEQFF. The CDR3 DNA reads as TGTGCCACCTGCAGTTCAGACAATGAGCAGTTCTTC.

The chain links TRBV9 to TRBJ2-3; D may be TRBD2 (6 bases). The CDR3 runs to 16 residues. CDR1 and CDR2 from the germline V gene are SGDLS and YYNGEE. The V end was cut by 0 bases, the J end by 2 bases, with 13 bases between. For the CDR3, the DNA is TGTGCCAGCAGCGTAGGGGTAGCGGCCTTCACAGATACGCAGTATTTT. Translated: CASSVGVAAFTDTQYF. The entire variable domain, with the rest obtained from reference TRBV9 and TRBJ2-3, is as follows: DSGVTQTPKHLITATGQRVTLRCSPRSGDLSVYWYQQSLDQGLQFLIQYYNGEERAKGNILERFSAQQFPDLHSELNLSSLELGDSALYFCASSVGVAAFTDTQYFGPGTRLTVL.

This clonotype was observed a handful of times. The rearrangement links TRBV11-1 to TRBJ2-2, with 9 bases identical to TRBD1. The CDR3 loop spans 18 amino acids. The junction had 11 bases not matched to a gene; V was cut back by 4 bases and J by 2 bases. Germline V gene sequence: CDR1 SGHAT, CDR2 FQDESV (reference sequence). DNA of the CDR3: TGTGCCAGCAGCTCCCAACAGGGGGCCCTAAGTAACACCGGGGAGCTGTTTTTT. Translated, it gives CASSSQQGALSNTGELFF.

This clonotype has just a few counts. The chain's CDR3 is CASSSGQGTSGANVLTF. The CDR3 DNA follows: TGTGCCAGCAGCTCCGGACAGGGAACCTCTGGGGCCAACGTCCTGACTTTC. V is TRBV13 and J is TRBJ2-6; 8 nucleotides line up with TRBD1. Germline trimming cut 4 bases from V and 0 bases from J; bases unmatched to any gene: 5. Germline V gene data show CDR1 as PRHDT and CDR2 as FYEKMQ (reference sequence). The CDR3 has 17 residues.

This clonotype was seen more than once but under ten times. The chain uses TRBV2 and TRBJ1-5; D is uncertain. The ends were cut back, 1 base at V and 5 bases at J, with 3 bases in the middle. The CDR3 runs 12 residues. Germline V gene lookup returns CDR1 SNHLY and CDR2 FYNNEI. The CDR3 is CASSEGYQPQHF. The CDR3, as DNA: TGTGCCAGCAGTGAAGGTTATCAGCCCCAGCATTTT.

This clonotype was found a few times. V is TRBV28 and J is TRBJ2-6, with 7 bases lining up with TRBD1. The CDR3 sequence is 17 residues long. V dropped 7 bases and J dropped 0; count of bases not matched to a gene: 9. Germline CDR1 MDHEN, CDR2 SYDVKM. This chain's CDR3 is CASTYRGSPSGANVLTF. The CDR3 region has the DNA TGTGCCAGCACATACAGGGGTAGTCCCTCTGGGGCCAACGTCCTGACTTTC.

This clonotype was found a few times. This chain links TRBV11-2 with TRBJ2-1; 8 positions match TRBD2. Germline V CDR1 and CDR2: SGHAT, FQNNGV. The CDR3 runs 15 residues. V shed 5 bases, J shed 0 bases, and the junction held 3 bases outside the gene matches. The CDR3 DNA is TGTGCCAGCAGCCGGACTAGCAACTCCTACAATGAGCAGTTCTTC. Its translation is CASSRTSNSYNEQFF. The complete variable domain, with remaining parts taken from reference TRBV11-2 and TRBJ2-1, reads EAGVAQSPRYKIIEKRQSVAFWCNPISGHATLYWYQQILGQGPKLLIQFQNNGVVDDSQLPKDRFSAERLKGVDSTLKIQPAKLEDSAVYLCASSRTSNSYNEQFFGPGTRLTVL.

This clonotype was recorded at least ten times. The gene calls are TRBV3-1 and TRBJ2-7; D is possibly TRBD2 (5 bases). This CDR3 spans 12 amino acids. Deletions cut 4 bases from V and 3 bases from J, with 7 bases between. Germline V CDR1 and CDR2: LGHDT, YNNKEL (reference sequence). The CDR3 loop is CASSPGVYEQYF. The CDR3, as DNA: TGTGCCAGCAGCCCCGGGGTCTACGAGCAGTACTTC.

This clonotype was counted only a few times. This chain joins TRBV19 and TRBJ1-3; 11 nucleotides match TRBD1. The CDR3 length is 16 residues. V gave up 1 base and J gave up 4 bases; unmatched junction bases: 3. Germline CDR1 reads LNHDA; CDR2 reads SQIVND (reference sequence). The CDR3 here is CASSIADRGQGNTIYF. The CDR3 DNA is TGTGCCAGTAGTATAGCGGACAGGGGGCAAGGAAACACCATATATTTT.

This clonotype was seen repeatedly, ten times or more. This chain joins TRBV5-1 and TRBJ1-1; possible D gene TRBD1, 5 bases. Germline V gene sequence: CDR1 SGHRS, CDR2 YFSETQ. The CDR3 runs to 11 residues. V lost 5 bases, J lost 7 bases, and 9 bases lay in between. The CDR3 spells CASSNRREAFF. CDR3 coding DNA: TGCGCCAGCAGTAACAGGCGTGAAGCTTTCTTT.

This clonotype has ten or more counts. The CDR3 region is CASSLVASGRLNTGELFF. In DNA form, the CDR3 reads TGCGCCAGCAGCTTGGTCGCTAGCGGGAGGCTGAACACCGGGGAGCTGTTTTTT. This chain connects TRBV5-1 to TRBJ2-2; 11 nucleotides match TRBD2. Germline V gene lookup returns CDR1 SGHRS and CDR2 YFSETQ. Trimming took 0 bases from V and 1 from J; bases not matched to a gene: 5. The CDR3 extends over 18 amino acids. The full variable domain, rest sourced from reference TRBV5-1 and TRBJ2-2, is KAGVTQTPRYLIKTRGQQVTLSCSPISGHRSVSWYQQTPGQGLQFLFEYFSETQRNKGNFPGRFSGRQFSNSRSEMNVSTLELGDSALYLCASSLVASGRLNTGELFFGEGSRLTVL.